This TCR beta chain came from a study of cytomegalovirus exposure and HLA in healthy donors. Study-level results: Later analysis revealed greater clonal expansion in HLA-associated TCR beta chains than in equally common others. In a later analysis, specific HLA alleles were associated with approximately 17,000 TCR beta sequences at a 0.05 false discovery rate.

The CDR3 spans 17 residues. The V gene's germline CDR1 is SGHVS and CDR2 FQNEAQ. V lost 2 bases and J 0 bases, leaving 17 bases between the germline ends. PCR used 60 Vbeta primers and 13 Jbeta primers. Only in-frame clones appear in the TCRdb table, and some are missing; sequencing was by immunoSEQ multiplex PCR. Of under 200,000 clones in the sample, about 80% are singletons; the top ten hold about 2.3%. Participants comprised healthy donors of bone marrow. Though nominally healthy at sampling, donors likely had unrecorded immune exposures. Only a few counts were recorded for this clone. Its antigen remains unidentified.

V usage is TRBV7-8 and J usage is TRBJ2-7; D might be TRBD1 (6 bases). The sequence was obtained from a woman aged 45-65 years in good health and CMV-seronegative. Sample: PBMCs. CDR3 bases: TGTGCCAGCAGCTTATCCCGGCAGGGGCGTTTCTCCTACGAGCAGTACTTC. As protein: CASSLSRQGRFSYEQYF.